Detailed here is one T cell receptor beta chain. Its matching antigen is unknown. The sample belongs to a study of cytomegalovirus exposure and HLA in healthy donors. Study in general: When 398 donors were genotyped, roughly 82% of them were found to fall in the Caucasian-associated ancestry cluster.

Germline V gene data show CDR1 as MNHEY and CDR2 as SVGAGI. Trimming left V 4 bases short and J 4 bases short, with 10 bases between. CDR3 length: 13 amino acids. In the PCR, 60 Vbeta and 13 Jbeta primers were used. Sequencing used immunoSEQ multiplex PCR; TCRdb keeps in-frame clones, though not all of them. The sample holds some 200,000 clones. Study results and caveats: Other equally common chains were less clonally expanded than HLA-associated TCR beta chains, a later analysis showed. As a later analysis showed, several of the most significant clusters appeared to be linked to common viral pathogens.

The sequence came from a boy younger than 18 in good health and CMV-seronegative. Sequenced material: PBMCs. V usage is TRBV6-5 and J usage is TRBJ1-2; D is perhaps TRBD1 (6 bases). CDR3 sequence (DNA): TGTGCCAGCAGTTTCAGAGGGGGCTATGGCTACACCTTC. Protein sequence: CASSFRGGYGYTF.